A selection of T cell receptor beta chains follows, all from one sample in a study of molecular identifiers for immune sequencing clone quantification. TCRdb redid the calling of the PCR reads with MiXCR, one entry per CDR3 protein. The sample consists of about 640,000 distinct CDR3 sequences, about 20% of them appearing once. The sample comprised naive CD8+ T cells from blood, with Jurkat cell RNA spiked in. These receptors were obtained from a human donor in good health. Some libraries in this study had Jurkat cell RNA spiked in. CDR3s include the opening cysteine and the closing phenylalanine or tryptophan. Each record gives: V gene, D gene, clone size, J gene, CDR3 protein, CDR3 DNA. D genes are given only for firm matches. The listing skips clone size in some rows; elsewhere it reads once, few, many or a size class.

>TRBV28|-|-|TRBJ1-2
CASNSPVAANYGYTF
TGTGCCAGCAACTCCCCCGTGGCTGCTAACTATGGCTACACCTTC
>TRBV5-6|TRBD1|few|TRBJ1-1
CASSLARDRRTEAFF
TGTGCCAGCAGCTTGGCCCGGGACAGGCGAACTGAAGCTTTCTTT
>TRBV2|TRBD1|-|TRBJ2-6
CASGQHRDSELSGANALTF
TGTGCCAGCGGGCAACACCGGGACAGCGAACTCTCTGGGGCCAACGCCCTGACTTTC
>TRBV5-6|TRBD1|many|TRBJ1-3
CASSFYGTGPGNTIYF
TGTGCCAGCAGCTTCTACGGGACAGGACCTGGAAACACCATATATTTT
>TRBV4-3|-|many|TRBJ2-2
CASSPAGKDGELFF
TGCGCCAGCAGTCCCGCAGGGAAGGACGGGGAGCTGTTTTTT
>TRBV30|-|many|TRBJ2-6
CACTYAVAGANVLTF
TGTGCCTGCACTTACGCTGTGGCTGGGGCCAACGTCCTGACTTTC
>TRBV30|-|few|TRBJ2-7
CAWSMGVSYEQYF
TGTGCCTGGAGTATGGGGGTCTCCTACGAGCAGTACTTC
>TRBV27|TRBD1|few|TRBJ2-1
CASGQDNSYNEQFF
TGTGCCAGCGGACAGGACAACTCCTACAATGAGCAGTTCTTC
>TRBV12-3/TRBV12-4|-|many|TRBJ1-4
CASNSRGGEPIEKLFF
TGTGCCAGCAACTCGAGGGGCGGGGAACCGATAGAAAAACTGTTTTTT
>TRBV23-1|-|many|TRBJ2-5
CASTLVRTDQETQYF
TGCGCCAGCACCCTAGTCCGGACGGATCAAGAGACCCAGTACTTC
>TRBV13|-|-|TRBJ2-7
CASRSDSSYKQYF
TGTGCCAGCAGGTCGGACAGCTCCTACAAGCAGTACTTC